This TCR beta chain was recorded in a study of tumor and adjacent non-tumor tissue in lung cancer. A modified ARM-PCR protocol with three rounds of nested PCR amplified TCRbeta. TCRdb analysed the multiplex PCR reads with MiXCR anew, one entry per CDR3 protein. There are more than 75,000 distinct CDR3 sequences in the sample; about two thirds occur only once, and around 12% lies in the top ten. A word on this clonotype: Germline and junction disagree at one end, which may indicate a read error.

CDR1 and CDR2 from the germline V gene are KGHDR and SFDVKD. The CDR3 loop spans 14 amino acids. This sample's RNA came from whole unsorted tissue. Newly diagnosed lung cancer patients had thoracic surgery in China, August–late 2014, without prior chemotherapy. The chain couples TRBV24-1 to TRBJ2-1, with a weak D call TRBD1 (6 bases). Sequenced sample: lung tumor tissue. The receptor's source is a woman in her 70s with non-small cell lung cancer. The CDR3 reads CVTSDADRYNEQFF. The CDR3 nucleotides are TGTGTCACCAGTGACGCGGACAGATACAATGAGCAGTTCTTC.